This T cell receptor (beta chain) is drawn from a study of blood T cell repertoires in COVID-19. This CDR3 contains 14 residues. Germline V gene lookup returns CDR1 SGHRS and CDR2 YFSETQ. After removal of 4 bases from V and 6 bases from J, the junction contained 9 bases not matched to a gene. TCRdb keeps only in-frame clones here, not all; method: immunoSEQ multiplex PCR. The sample shows fewer than 350,000 clones, around 90% of them seen only once. This TCR derives from a woman aged 25 to 39 who had recovered from COVID-19. The V gene is TRBV5-1, the J gene TRBJ1-1, with 7 positions matching TRBD1. The source material was PBMCs or T cells enriched from blood (not recorded which). This chain's CDR3 is CASSETGTFAEAFF. The CDR3 DNA reads TGCGCCAGCAGCGAGACAGGGACGTTTGCTGAAGCTTTCTTT.